The 30 T cell receptor beta chains below all came from one sample that was sequenced in a study of cytomegalovirus exposure and HLA in healthy donors. Amplification used 60 Vbeta primers and 13 Jbeta primers. This table comes from immunoSEQ multiplex PCR, and its TCRdb copy is limited to in-frame clones, with some not included. The sample has around 100,000 clones. The source material was PBMCs. The receptors here all came from a man aged 50 to 59 in good health and CMV-seronegative.

The chain is built from TRBV11-2 and TRBJ2-7; D ambiguous. Trimming took off 5 bases at V and 8 bases at J, with 22 bases between the two ends. This CDR3 region has 15 residues. Germline assignment: CDR1 SGHAT and CDR2 FQNNGV. CDR3 bases: TGTGCCAGCAGCCAACAAGGTGGAGCCACAAGACAGCAGTACTTC. Its translation: CASSQQGGATRQQYF.

This chain connects TRBV27 to TRBJ1-6, with D possibly being TRBD1 (5 bases). Trimming removed 1 base at V and 0 bases at J, with 7 bases between. Germline loops: CDR1 MNHEY, CDR2 SMNVEV (reference sequence). CDR3 size: 16 residues. CDR3 loop: CASSLYQGSYNSPLHF. The CDR3 DNA reads as TGTGCCAGCAGTTTATATCAGGGCTCCTATAATTCACCCCTCCACTTT.

The rearrangement uses TRBV2 and TRBJ1-3; weak D call: TRBD1 (5 bases). Trimming removed 6 bases from V and 0 bases from J, with 12 bases in between. This CDR3 is built from 15 residues. The germline CDR1 and CDR2 sequences are SNHLY and FYNNEI. In nucleotides, the CDR3 is TGTGCCAGCAGCCCGGGGGGGAACTCTGGAAACACCATATATTTT. Translation: CASSPGGNSGNTIYF.

This chain joins TRBV6-6 and TRBJ2-7; the match to TRBD2 covers 8 bases. The CDR3 length is 11 residues. Germline-derived CDR1 and CDR2 are MNHNY and SVGAGI (reference sequence). The V segment lost 6 bases and the J segment 9 bases; nucleotides outside the gene matches: 4. In DNA form, the CDR3 reads TGTGCCAGCAGGTCGACTAGCGCGCAGTACTTC. Its protein product is CASRSTSAQYF.

J is TRBJ2-5 and V is TRBV30, with D maybe TRBD2 (5 bases). There are 13 residues in the CDR3. Germline V gene data show CDR1 as GTSNPN and CDR2 as SVGIG (reference sequence). V was pared by 3 bases and J by 4 bases, with 12 bases between. The chain's CDR3 is CAWSLHGGETQYF. CDR3 DNA: TGTGCCTGGAGCCTACACGGAGGAGAGACCCAGTACTTC.

This chain links TRBV6-1 with TRBJ1-5, with 7 bases identical to TRBD1. Germline loops: CDR1 MNHNS, CDR2 SASEGT. The CDR3 has 15 residues. Unmatched junction bases numbered 11, after V lost 6 bases and J lost 6 bases. The CDR3 nucleotides are TGTGCCAGCAGCCATGGGACAGCTTCAGGTCAGCCCCAGCATTTT. The encoded protein is CASSHGTASGQPQHF.

V is TRBV5-1 and J is TRBJ1-2; the match to TRBD1 covers 7 bases. The J segment lost 3 bases and the V segment lost 3 bases, leaving 5 bases of the junction unmatched. The CDR3 length is 14 residues. Per germline, CDR1 SGHRS and CDR2 YFSETQ. The CDR3: CASSSQQGYYGYTF. CDR3 bases: TGCGCCAGCAGCTCCCAACAGGGGTACTATGGCTACACCTTC. Based on the CDR3 plus reference TRBV5-1 and TRBJ1-2, the full variable domain is KAGVTQTPRYLIKTRGQQVTLSCSPISGHRSVSWYQQTPGQGLQFLFEYFSETQRNKGNFPGRFSGRQFSNSRSEMNVSTLELGDSALYLCASSSQQGYYGYTFGSGTRLTVV.

This chain uses TRBV5-3 with TRBJ2-5; 7 nucleotides match TRBD1. TRBV5-3 is placed among ORFs of uncertain function. The CDR3 runs 15 residues. Trimming at V came to 4 bases and at J to 3 bases, leaving 9 bases not matched to a gene. The CDR3 is CARSVCRDSKETQYF. CDR3 bases: TGTGCCAGAAGCGTATGCCGGGACAGCAAAGAGACCCAGTACTTC.

The chain employs TRBV7-9 and TRBJ1-3, with D uncertain. This CDR3 has 14 residues. The V end lost 8 bases, the J end lost 1 base, and 12 bases lay between the germline ends. The V gene's germline CDR1 is SEHNR and CDR2 FQNEAQ (reference sequence). CDR3: CASADRGSGNTIYF. DNA of the CDR3: TGTGCCAGCGCCGACCGAGGATCTGGAAACACCATATATTTT.

The chain joins TRBV4-1 to TRBJ2-2, with 7 bases matching TRBD1. From germline, CDR1 is MGHRA and CDR2 YSYEKL. There are 16 residues in the CDR3. Unmatched junction bases numbered 6, after V lost 2 bases and J lost 3 bases. In DNA, the CDR3 is TGCGCCAGCAGCCAACGGACAGGCGGTTACACCGGGGAGCTGTTTTTT. Amino acids: CASSQRTGGYTGELFF.

The chain carries TRBV18 and TRBJ2-1, with TRBD1 identical over 11 bases. The germline V gene has CDR1 KGHSH and CDR2 LQKENI. The CDR3 length is 16 residues. V shed 3 bases and J 3 bases; nucleotides not matched to a gene: 4. DNA of the CDR3: TGTGCCAGCTCACCCCCCGGGACAGGGGGCTACAATGAGCAGTTCTTC. Its protein is CASSPPGTGGYNEQFF. The whole variable domain, remainder taken from reference TRBV18 and TRBJ2-1, is NAGVMQNPRHLVRRRGQEARLRCSPMKGHSHVYWYRQLPEEGLKFMVYLQKENIIDESGMPKERFSAEFPKEGPSILRIQQVVRGDSAAYFCASSPPGTGGYNEQFFGPGTRLTVL.

The rearrangement joins TRBV5-1 to TRBJ2-7, with 7 bases fitting TRBD2. The ends lost 3 bases at V and 0 bases at J; junction bases unmatched: 6. CDR3 size: 15 residues. CDR1 and CDR2 (germline): SGHRS, YFSETQ. The CDR3 here is CASSSGGGSSYEQYF. CDR3 coding DNA: TGCGCCAGCAGCTCCGGCGGGGGTTCCTCCTACGAGCAGTACTTC.

The CDR3 protein is CASSAGTYTIYF. Written as DNA, the CDR3 is TGTGCCAGCAGTGCGGGAACATACACCATATATTTT. This chain joins TRBV2 and TRBJ1-3; no definite D call. This CDR3 is built from 12 residues. Trimming stripped 4 bases from V and 8 bases from J, with 9 bases between. Germline values: CDR1 SNHLY, CDR2 FYNNEI.

This chain joins TRBV7-3 and TRBJ2-7, with 7 bases fitting TRBD1. CDR3 length equals 13 residues. Germline V CDR1 and CDR2: SGHTA, FQGTGA. The J segment lost 8 bases and the V segment lost 4 bases, leaving 8 bases of the junction unmatched. The CDR3 sequence: CASSSRQGRQQYF. In nucleotides, the CDR3 is TGTGCCAGCAGCTCCCGACAGGGCCGTCAGCAGTACTTC.

This chain joins TRBV5-6 and TRBJ2-7, with TRBD1 identical over 11 bases. The CDR3 is 13 amino acids. The germline V gene has CDR1 SGHDT and CDR2 YYEEEE. Germline trimming cut 3 bases from V and 4 bases from J; bases unmatched to any gene: 0. The chain's CDR3 is CASSWDRGYEQYF. For the CDR3, the DNA is TGTGCCAGCAGCTGGGACAGGGGGTACGAGCAGTACTTC. Based on the CDR3 plus reference TRBV5-6 and TRBJ2-7, the full variable domain is DAGVTQSPTHLIKTRGQQVTLRCSPKSGHDTVSWYQQALGQGPQFIFQYYEEEERQRGNFPDRFSGHQFPNYSSELNVNALLLGDSALYLCASSWDRGYEQYFGPGTRLTVT.

This chain links TRBV25-1 with TRBJ2-1, with D maybe TRBD2 (6 bases). The germline V and J ends were trimmed by 3 bases and 6 bases, with 9 bases remaining between them. CDR1 is MGHDK, CDR2 SYGVNS, per germline. This CDR3 has 13 residues. CDR3 sequence reads: CASSEGLLNEQFF. For the CDR3, the DNA is TGTGCCAGCAGTGAGGGACTTCTCAATGAGCAGTTCTTC.

About this clone: The identical CDR3 is also encoded by other nucleotide sequences in the sample. This chain connects TRBV4-2 to TRBJ2-1, with 13 bases fitting TRBD2. Losses at the gene ends were 4 bases for V and 3 bases for J; bases not matched to a gene: 0. This CDR3 has 15 amino acids. The germline V gene encodes CDR1 LGHNA and CDR2 YNFKEQ. The CDR3 DNA is TGTGCCAGCAGCCGGACTAGCGGGAGCTACAATGAGCAGTTCTTC. Amino acids: CASSRTSGSYNEQFF.

J is TRBJ1-2 and V is TRBV10-3; D ambiguous. Germline CDR1 ENHRY, CDR2 SYGVKD. Trimming took off 4 bases at V and 7 bases at J, with 13 bases between the two ends. CDR3 length: 13 residues. The CDR3 region has the DNA TGTGCCATCAGTGTCCCCGGGGAGGGTGGCTACACCTTC. Translated: CAISVPGEGGYTF.

The rearrangement uses TRBV5-5 and TRBJ2-1; 7 nucleotides match TRBD1. The CDR3 extends over 14 amino acids. Trimming removed 2 bases from V and 4 bases from J; junction bases left unmatched: 3. Looked up from germline, CDR1 is SGHKS and CDR2 is YYEKEE (reference sequence). The CDR3 here is CASSFGTEYNEQFF. The CDR3 coding sequence is TGTGCCAGCAGCTTCGGGACAGAGTACAATGAGCAGTTCTTC.

The chain carries TRBV18 and TRBJ1-3; D possibly corresponds to TRBD1 (5 bases). CDR3 size: 14 residues. V lost 2 bases and J 4 bases, leaving 9 bases between the germline ends. Germline CDR1 is KGHSH and CDR2 is LQKENI. For the CDR3, the DNA is TGTGCCAGCTCACCAGAAAGACAGGGAAACACCATATATTTT. Translated, it gives CASSPERQGNTIYF.

The chain carries TRBV7-2 and TRBJ1-2; TRBD1 matches at 8 bases. J lost 7 bases, V lost 4 bases, and 8 bases had no gene match. CDR3 length: 14 amino acids. In germline, CDR1 is SGHTA, CDR2 FQGNSA. CDR3 loop: CASSSPDRVAGYTF. The CDR3 coding sequence is TGTGCCAGCAGCTCACCGGACAGGGTCGCTGGCTACACCTTC.

Remarks on this clone: It is unclear where the CDR3 begins or ends on the DNA, so no DNA is shown, and the CDR3 is as TCRdb lists it. V is TRBV6-6 and J is TRBJ1-1; TRBD1 is the table's D call and was not checked against the DNA. The CDR3 spans 13 amino acids, including both terminal residues. Germline V gives CDR1 MNHNY, CDR2 SVGAGI (reference sequence). CDR3 loop: CASSVGQGSIFFF.

The chain links TRBV30 to TRBJ2-5, with D tentatively TRBD2 (6 bases). The CDR3 runs to 16 residues. Per germline, CDR1 GTSNPN and CDR2 SVGIG (reference sequence). Trimming removed 2 bases at V and 5 bases at J, with 21 bases between. The CDR3 spells CAWSISTGGSSETQYF. The CDR3, as DNA: TGTGCCTGGAGTATCTCTACTGGAGGGTCTTCGGAGACCCAGTACTTC.

The chain uses TRBV19 and TRBJ1-3; D is ambiguous. Germline V gene lookup returns CDR1 LNHDA and CDR2 SQIVND (reference sequence). Trimming took off 3 bases at V and 2 bases at J, with 11 bases between the two ends. The CDR3 has 15 amino acids. This CDR3 is CASSIDAETGNTIYF. CDR3 sequence (DNA): TGTGCCAGTAGTATCGACGCGGAAACTGGAAACACCATATATTTT.

The J gene is TRBJ1-1, the V gene TRBV4-3; 7 nucleotides line up with TRBD1. Per germline, CDR1 LGHNA and CDR2 YSLEER. The CDR3 is 17 residues long. V lost 3 bases to trimming and J lost 0 bases; unmatched junction nucleotides: 10. The CDR3 spells CASSQSLRDSVNTEAFF. In nucleotides, the CDR3 is TGCGCCAGCAGCCAGTCACTCCGGGACAGCGTGAACACTGAAGCTTTCTTT.

V gene TRBV7-9 combines with J gene TRBJ1-2; 7 nucleotides align to TRBD1. The germline V gene encodes CDR1 SEHNR and CDR2 FQNEAQ (reference sequence). V lost 1 base, J lost 12 bases, and 8 bases stayed unmatched. The CDR3 is 13 residues long. In nucleotides, the CDR3 is TGTGCCAGCAGCTTAGTGAAGACAGGGCAAAACACCTTC. Translating gives CASSLVKTGQNTF.

Here the CDR3 reads CASSPSQQETQYF. The CDR3 DNA reads TGTGCCAGCAGCCCTTCCCAGCAAGAGACCCAGTACTTC. V gene TRBV5-4 combines with J gene TRBJ2-5, with no clear D. The germline V and J ends were trimmed by 4 bases and 2 bases, with 9 bases remaining between them. The CDR3 length is 13 residues. Germline loops: CDR1 SGHNT, CDR2 YYREEE (reference sequence).

This chain joins TRBV5-6 and TRBJ1-2, with TRBD1 matching over 7 bases. This CDR3 is 13 amino acids long. CDR1 and CDR2 (germline): SGHDT, YYEEEE. The junction had 2 bases not matched to a gene; V was cut back by 4 bases and J by 2 bases. This CDR3 is CASSRDRNYGYTF. The CDR3 nucleotides are TGTGCCAGCAGCAGGGACAGAAACTATGGCTACACCTTC.

The rearrangement links TRBV6-1 to TRBJ1-2, with 12 bases identical to TRBD1. CDR3 size: 13 residues. After removal of 10 bases from V and 7 bases from J, the junction contained 7 bases not matched to a gene. Germline V gene lookup returns CDR1 MNHNS and CDR2 SASEGT. The CDR3 protein is CAIQGQGAVGYTF. CDR3 coding DNA: TGTGCCATCCAGGGACAGGGGGCGGTTGGCTACACCTTC.

The rearrangement uses TRBV10-2 and TRBJ2-5; TRBD1 might be the D (6 bases). In germline, CDR1 is WSHSY, CDR2 SAAADI. The CDR3 sequence is 13 residues long. The V end lost 3 bases, the J end lost 12 bases, and 17 bases lay between the germline ends. The CDR3 sequence: CASSDPNGQRKYF. The DNA for the CDR3 is TGCGCCAGCAGTGACCCCAACGGACAGAGAAAGTACTTC.